Sequencing of this TCR beta chain was carried out in a study of siplizumab effects on memory and regulatory T cells. The study, taken as a whole, reports: The apparent diversity of naive T cells exceeded that of memory cells, and naive T cells seemed to make a major contribution to the alloresponse. An assignable naive or memory phenotype was lacking in roughly 80-96% of proliferating CD4+ or CD8+ clones. Alloreactive sequences traceable to unstimulated CD4+ memory cells were significantly reduced by siplizumab.

Per-sample assaying covered some 10^5 TCR templates. Measured with immunoSEQ multiplex PCR; TCRdb has only the in-frame clones, and not every one. Among some 100,000 clones, 92% were seen once, and the ten largest hold around 0.73%. On this clone itself: Its antigen is still unknown.

Sequencing input: Tregs sorted from blood. This TCR was sampled from a human donor in good health.

DNA of the CDR3: TGTGCCAGCAGTCCGACTGGGCTCGCGAACACCGGGGAGCTGTTTTTT. The encoded protein is CASSPTGLANTGELFF. The chain uses TRBV27 and TRBJ2-2; D remains unclear. This CDR3 spans 16 amino acids. CDR1 and CDR2 (germline): MNHEY, SMNVEV (reference sequence). V was trimmed by 5 bases and J by 0 bases, leaving 13 bases between them.